The T cell receptor (beta chain) under discussion was sequenced for a study of shared clonotypes between healthy human individuals. Study-wide results and limits: Having only a few donors restricted how much genetic and exposure-history diversity was captured. Estimated richness was generally greater in naive than memory subsets.

V was clipped by 0 bases and J by 2 bases; unmatched bases: 1. Germline V gene sequence: CDR1 GTSNPN, CDR2 SVGIG (reference sequence). CDR3 length: 14 residues. For each subset, genomic DNA was distributed in equal portions over several immunoSEQ plates. Produced via immunoSEQ multiplex PCR; TCRdb's table is partial and in-frame only. This table has roughly 2 million clones, roughly 94% appearing once. Naivety among CD8 cells was defined by CD45RO negativity and positive CCR7 selection, thereby excluding terminally differentiated effector memory CD45RA+ cells. As concerns this clone: The target antigen is unknown. The identical CDR3 is also encoded by other nucleotide sequences in the sample.

This TCR was sampled from a man aged 18 to 30 in good health. Sequences were obtained from naive CD8+ T cells sorted from blood. The rearrangement links TRBV30 to TRBJ1-5; 7 bases line up with TRBD1. CDR3 coding DNA: TGTGCCTGGAGTGTCGGGACAGGCAATCAGCCCCAGCATTTT. Protein: CAWSVGTGNQPQHF.